What follows are 21 T cell receptor beta chains derived from one specimen sequenced in a study of beta chain features in type 1 diabetes. The study reverse transcribed the entire isolated RNA, so it sequenced expressed TCRB transcripts. Libraries were prepared by immunoSEQ multiplex PCR; TCRdb keeps only in-frame clonotypes and omits some of them. The table records roughly 260,000 clones, roughly 20% of them present only once. Study-wide points: People with Type 1 diabetes carried modestly yet significantly shorter TCRB CDR3s in all four CD4+ subsets.

These receptors' antigens are unknown. Sequenced sample: naive CD4+ T cells from blood. These receptor sequences come from a woman between 35 and 50 years old with type 1 diabetes.

This clone was recorded a few times. The same CDR3 also results from other DNA sequences found in this sample. V and J are TRBV7-9 and TRBJ1-2, with TRBD1 matching 7 bases. Trimming at V came to 3 bases and at J to 6 bases, leaving 1 base not matched to a gene. The CDR3 has 12 residues. Germline V gene lookup returns CDR1 SEHNR and CDR2 FQNEAQ (reference sequence). This chain's CDR3 is CASSLTGNGYTF. The DNA for the CDR3 is TGTGCCAGCAGCTTGACAGGGAATGGCTACACCTTC.

The V gene is TRBV9, the J gene TRBJ1-1, with no clear D. Trimming cost V 2 bases and J 0 bases, with 8 bases left between them. Per the germline V gene, CDR1 is SGDLS and CDR2 is YYNGEE. The CDR3 loop spans 14 amino acids. The DNA of the CDR3 is TGTGCCAGCAGCGTGAGCGTCTTGAACACTGAAGCTTTCTTT. This codes for CASSVSVLNTEAFF.

This chain joins TRBV9 and TRBJ1-2, with TRBD1 matching over 10 bases. After removal of 0 bases from V and 4 bases from J, the junction contained 3 bases not matched to a gene. CDR1 and CDR2 from the germline V gene are SGDLS and YYNGEE. The length of the CDR3 is 15 residues. In nucleotides, the CDR3 is TGTGCCAGCAGCGTAGTGGACAGGGGGGCCTATGGCTACACCTTC. It codes for CASSVVDRGAYGYTF.

The rearrangement uses TRBV7-8 and TRBJ2-7, with 7 bases aligning to TRBD2. CDR1 is SGHVS and CDR2 is FQNEAQ in the germline V gene. V dropped 0 bases and J dropped 4; count of bases not matched to a gene: 6. This CDR3 is built from 15 residues. In DNA form, the CDR3 reads TGTGCCAGCAGCTTAGCGGCCCAGGGAGGGTACGAGCAGTACTTC. Translation: CASSLAAQGGYEQYF.

The CDR3 sequence is CAWSVRGHTEAFF. The CDR3 nucleotides are TGTGCCTGGAGTGTAAGAGGGCACACTGAAGCTTTCTTT. This chain connects TRBV30 to TRBJ1-1, with D hard to call. The V end was cut by 0 bases, the J end by 3 bases, with 8 bases between. This CDR3 spans 13 amino acids. Germline values: CDR1 GTSNPN, CDR2 SVGIG (reference sequence).

This clone was detected a few times. The chain uses TRBV5-1 and TRBJ2-1; TRBD2 agrees at 14 bases. CDR1 and CDR2 (germline): SGHRS, YFSETQ. The V gene end was trimmed by 4 bases and the J gene end by 0 bases; junction bases not matched to a gene: 12. The CDR3 runs 20 residues. The CDR3 DNA follows: TGCGCCAGCAGCCATCAAGGACTAGCGGGAGGTAGTAGCTCCTACAATGAGCAGTTCTTC. Translated, it gives CASSHQGLAGGSSSYNEQFF. The full variable domain, rest sourced from reference TRBV5-1 and TRBJ2-1, is KAGVTQTPRYLIKTRGQQVTLSCSPISGHRSVSWYQQTPGQGLQFLFEYFSETQRNKGNFPGRFSGRQFSNSRSEMNVSTLELGDSALYLCASSHQGLAGGSSSYNEQFFGPGTRLTVL.

This rearrangement joins TRBV29-1 to TRBJ2-3, with 7 bases aligning to TRBD2. V lost 7 bases to trimming and J lost 2 bases; unmatched junction nucleotides: 9. Germline V lookup: CDR1 SQVTM, CDR2 ANQGSEA. The CDR3 is made up of 14 amino acids. The CDR3 bases are TGCAGCGCCGCCCCGGGACTACACACAGATACGCAGTATTTT. Translating gives CSAAPGLHTDTQYF.

In its sample, this clone was seen a few times. The J gene is TRBJ2-2, the V gene TRBV10-3, with 15 bases that match TRBD2. The germline CDR1 and CDR2 sequences are ENHRY and SYGVKD. V was clipped by 8 bases and J by 0 bases; unmatched bases: 13. CDR3 length: 20 amino acids. In DNA form, the CDR3 reads TGTGCCATCGGAGATCCTCCGGGACTAGCGGGGGGATCGAACACCGGGGAGCTGTTTTTT. This codes for CAIGDPPGLAGGSNTGELFF.

This clone was observed a few times. The rearrangement uses TRBV19 and TRBJ2-7; 8 nucleotides match TRBD1. The V segment lost 3 bases and the J segment 0 bases; nucleotides outside the gene matches: 4. Germline V lookup: CDR1 LNHDA, CDR2 SQIVND (reference sequence). CDR3 length: 15 amino acids. The CDR3 is CASSMGTGSSYEQYF. For the CDR3, the DNA is TGTGCCAGTAGTATGGGGACAGGATCCTCCTACGAGCAGTACTTC.

V usage is TRBV4-1 and J usage is TRBJ1-2, with no clear D. The V gene lost 0 bases and the J gene lost 4 bases, with 6 bases spanning the gap. CDR1 is MGHRA and CDR2 is YSYEKL in the germline V gene. This CDR3 is 13 amino acids long. The CDR3 is CASSQENSYGYTF. The CDR3 DNA follows: TGCGCCAGCAGCCAAGAGAACAGCTATGGCTACACCTTC.

This clone was found a few times. The chain is built from TRBV5-6 and TRBJ2-3; no reliable D call. Looked up from germline, CDR1 is SGHDT and CDR2 is YYEEEE. The V gene lost 2 bases and the J gene lost 5 bases, with 12 bases spanning the gap. The CDR3 has 14 amino acids. In DNA form, the CDR3 reads TGTGCCAGCAGCTTAAGGCAGGCCCTAGATACGCAGTATTTT. Its translation: CASSLRQALDTQYF.

The chain has TRBV9 and TRBJ2-7, with D possibly being TRBD2 (6 bases). In germline, CDR1 is SGDLS, CDR2 YYNGEE. The V end lost 3 bases, the J end lost 5 bases, and 15 bases lay between the germline ends. The CDR3 is 14 residues long. The CDR3 here is CASSDPGLSHEQYF. The CDR3 DNA is TGTGCCAGCAGCGACCCGGGACTTTCGCACGAGCAGTACTTC.

This rearrangement joins TRBV29-1 to TRBJ2-3; D is possibly TRBD2 (5 bases). V was cut by 3 bases and J by 2 bases, with 12 bases left in between. The CDR3 consists of 14 residues. Germline CDR1 SQVTM, CDR2 ANQGSEA. DNA of the CDR3: TGCAGCGTTGAGGTGGGGAGTTCCACAGATACGCAGTATTTT. Encoded protein: CSVEVGSSTDTQYF.

In this sample, this clone turned up a few times. The J gene is TRBJ1-6, the V gene TRBV27; tentative D call: TRBD1 (5 bases). V lost 3 bases and J 7 bases, leaving 10 bases between the germline ends. CDR1 is MNHEY and CDR2 is SMNVEV in the germline V gene (reference sequence). This CDR3 spans 14 amino acids. CDR3 DNA: TGTGCCAGCAGTTTGTGGCAGGGCAATTCACCCCTCCACTTT. Encoded protein: CASSLWQGNSPLHF.

As to this clone: Other DNA variants within this sample encode the same CDR3. This chain's CDR3 is CASSQERGTEAFF. The CDR3 DNA follows: TGCGCCAGCAGCCAAGAGAGAGGGACTGAAGCTTTCTTT. The chain is built from TRBV4-3 and TRBJ1-1; D unresolved. The germline V gene has CDR1 LGHNA and CDR2 YSLEER. This CDR3 comprises 13 residues. V gave up 0 bases and J gave up 5 bases, with 7 bases separating them.

V usage is TRBV5-4 and J usage is TRBJ1-2; D might be TRBD1 (5 bases). This CDR3 has 15 amino acids. CDR1 is SGHNT, CDR2 YYREEE, per germline (reference sequence). The V end was cut by 0 bases, the J end by 7 bases, with 16 bases between. As DNA, the CDR3 is TGTGCCAGCAGCTTGGACAGGATCCCCGCAGCTGGCTACACCTTC. Translated: CASSLDRIPAAGYTF.

The chain has TRBV5-1 and TRBJ2-1; no clear D gene. Germline CDR1 and CDR2: SGHRS and YFSETQ. V gave up 5 bases and J gave up 1 base, with 10 bases separating them. This CDR3 is built from 14 residues. The CDR3 DNA reads as TGCGCCAGCAGAAATGGGCAGTCCTACAATGAGCAGTTCTTC. The encoded protein is CASRNGQSYNEQFF.

This clone turned up a few times. V and J are TRBV10-3 and TRBJ2-7, with 11 positions matching TRBD1. The ends lost 8 bases at V and 7 bases at J; junction bases unmatched: 4. Germline V gene data show CDR1 as ENHRY and CDR2 as SYGVKD. The CDR3 has 12 residues. CDR3 bases: TGTGCCATCGTGGGACAGGGGGGAGAGCAGTACTTC. Translating it yields CAIVGQGGEQYF.

This clone was seen more than once but under ten times. J is TRBJ1-2 and V is TRBV28; D may be TRBD1 (5 bases). The length of the CDR3 is 12 residues. Germline CDR1 reads MDHEN; CDR2 reads SYDVKM. The ends were cut back, 5 bases at V and 8 bases at J, with 12 bases in the middle. In nucleotides, the CDR3 is TGTGCCAGCAGTCCGGGGACTTACGGCTACACCTTC. This codes for CASSPGTYGYTF.

The chain couples TRBV7-9 to TRBJ1-4; the D is unclear. The germline CDR1 and CDR2 sequences are SEHNR and FQNEAQ (reference sequence). V lost 5 bases and J 12 bases, leaving 19 bases between the germline ends. The CDR3 sequence is 14 residues long. The CDR3 sequence is CASSPTGVVRELFF. CDR3 DNA: TGTGCCAGCAGCCCGACCGGGGTCGTTCGGGAACTGTTTTTT. The full variable domain, completed using reference TRBV7-9 and TRBJ1-4, is DTGVSQNPRHKITKRGQNVTFRCDPISEHNRLYWYRQTLGQGPEFLTYFQNEAQLEKSRLLSDRFSAERPKGSFSTLEIQRTEQGDSAMYLCASSPTGVVRELFFGSGTQLSVL.

This clone has just a few counts. The chain has TRBV15 and TRBJ2-3; 11 nucleotides align to TRBD2. V was pared by 3 bases and J by 4 bases, with 9 bases of the junction left unmatched. The CDR3 is 17 amino acids. Per the germline V gene, CDR1 is LNHNV and CDR2 is YYDKDF (reference sequence). CDR3 nucleotide sequence: TGTGCCACCAGCAGGGGCCGACTAGCGGGATCCTCAGATACGCAGTATTTT. Protein product: CATSRGRLAGSSDTQYF. Drawing the rest from reference TRBV15 and TRBJ2-3, the complete variable domain is DAMVIQNPRYQVTQFGKPVTLSCSQTLNHNVMYWYQQKSSQAPKLLFHYYDKDFNNEADTPDNFQSRRPNTSFCFLDIRSPGLGDTAMYLCATSRGRLAGSSDTQYFGPGTRLTVL.